The 5 T cell receptor beta chains below all came from one sample that was sequenced in a study of blood T cell repertoires in COVID-19. The assay was immunoSEQ multiplex PCR, and TCRdb's table has in-frame clones only and misses some. The sample has under 250,000 clones; about 90% are singletons. Sequencing input: peripheral blood. These receptors all come from a man aged 30 to 45 with COVID-19, enrolled during active disease.

J is TRBJ2-5 and V is TRBV19, with D uncertain. CDR3 length equals 13 residues. Germline V gene data show CDR1 as LNHDA and CDR2 as SQIVND (reference sequence). V lost 3 bases to trimming and J lost 5 bases, with 10 bases between them. The CDR3: CASSISARETQYF. The CDR3 region has the DNA TGTGCCAGTAGTATTTCGGCGAGGGAGACCCAGTACTTC.

This clone was counted a few times. The V and J genes are TRBV19 and TRBJ1-3; D is unclear. Trimming cost V 5 bases and J 4 bases, with 9 bases left between them. The CDR3 is 13 residues long. The germline gives CDR1 LNHDA, CDR2 SQIVND (reference sequence). CDR3: CASSGGDGNTIYF. As DNA, the CDR3 is TGTGCCAGTAGTGGAGGTGACGGAAACACCATATATTTT. Supplemented by reference TRBV19 and TRBJ1-3, the full variable domain reads DGGITQSPKYLFRKEGQNVTLSCEQNLNHDAMYWYRQDPGQGLRLIYYSQIVNDFQKGDIAEGYSVSREKKESFPLTVTSAQKNPTAFYLCASSGGDGNTIYFGEGSWLTVV.

The chain uses TRBV25-1 and TRBJ2-1, with TRBD2 matching 7 bases. The germline V gene has CDR1 MGHDK and CDR2 SYGVNS. V lost 3 bases to trimming and J lost 4 bases; unmatched junction nucleotides: 0. This CDR3 has 13 residues. The CDR3 DNA follows: TGTGCCAGCAGTGAGGGGGGGTACAATGAGCAGTTCTTC. This encodes CASSEGGYNEQFF.

V and J are TRBV7-2 and TRBJ2-1; perhaps TRBD2 as D (5 bases). The CDR3 spans 14 residues. Germline values: CDR1 SGHTA, CDR2 FQGNSA. Deletions cut 0 bases from V and 7 bases from J, with 10 bases between. The CDR3 region is CASSLAGGGNEQFF. The CDR3 coding sequence is TGTGCCAGCAGCTTAGCAGGTGGCGGGAATGAGCAGTTCTTC.

As for this clone: One end of the junction varies from germline; a read error may be responsible. This rearrangement joins TRBV12-3 or TRBV12-4 to TRBJ1-1, with D maybe TRBD1 (6 bases). The CDR3 covers 12 residues. CDR3 in DNA: TGTGCCAGCAATTTACCACAGGGTCAGGCTTTCTTT. Translation: CASNLPQGQAFF.